This T cell receptor beta chain was obtained from a study of shared clonotypes between healthy human individuals. Study outcomes and limitations: The naive CD4 repertoires of a handful of donors were compared, and 5% to 6.5% of clonotypes were shared. The study generally estimated greater richness for naive than memory subsets.

Into CD45RA+ naive and CD45RA-negative memory subsets, the CD4+ cells were split. Assay: immunoSEQ multiplex PCR; the TCRdb copy retains only in-frame clones and omits some. The sample has under 2.5 million clones; 92% are singletons. A remark on this clone: Its target is unknown.

The sample comprised naive CD4+ T cells from PBMCs. The subset: CD45RA+ positively selected. This receptor was identified in a young man in good health. Some clones in this sample may be carry-over from other donors' samples.

The CDR3 reads CASSPGPAGNTIYF. CDR3 nucleotides: TGTGCCAGCAGCCCGGGACCCGCAGGAAACACCATATATTTT. The chain couples TRBV7-2 to TRBJ1-3; a weak D match, TRBD1 (5 bases). The CDR3 has 14 amino acids. Germline V gives CDR1 SGHTA, CDR2 FQGNSA. Trimming took 5 bases from V and 4 from J, leaving 12 bases between them.